A selection of T cell receptor beta chains follows, all from one sample in a study of control samples from healthy donors and cancer patients. Assay used: immunoSEQ multiplex PCR; TCRdb lists only in-frame clones, some missing. The sample lists 150,000 or so clones; around 94% were seen once. The sample was blood. The receptor source for this set is a middle-aged man in good health. Both conserved end residues are trimmed from each CDR3. Each record gives: CDR3 protein, V gene, J gene.

CDR3aa: AISGRGDEQY; v_gene: TRBV10-3; j_gene: TRBJ2-7
CDR3aa: ASSLNVRDRDTEAF; v_gene: TRBV7-6; j_gene: TRBJ1-1
CDR3aa: ASSVGQGAHEQY; v_gene: TRBV11-2; j_gene: TRBJ2-7
CDR3aa: ASGTRTSPYEQY; v_gene: TRBV6-6; j_gene: TRBJ2-7
CDR3aa: SASDGLEAF; v_gene: TRBV20-1; j_gene: TRBJ1-1
CDR3aa: ASRRGNTEAF; v_gene: TRBV27; j_gene: TRBJ1-1
CDR3aa: ASSYSGQGSSEAF; v_gene: TRBV6-2/TRBV6-3; j_gene: TRBJ1-1
CDR3aa: ASSGGRASTNEKLF; v_gene: TRBV5-1; j_gene: TRBJ1-4
CDR3aa: ASSPTTGANEQF; v_gene: TRBV18; j_gene: TRBJ2-1
CDR3aa: ASSLGTGGASPLH; v_gene: TRBV5-6; j_gene: TRBJ1-6
CDR3aa: ASSPTGLNEKLF; v_gene: TRBV5-6; j_gene: TRBJ1-4
CDR3aa: ASSSLTGTSYEQY; v_gene: TRBV11-2; j_gene: TRBJ2-7
CDR3aa: ASSLYSRTPTNYGYT; v_gene: TRBV7-3; j_gene: TRBJ1-2
CDR3aa: ASSMGQGNQPQH; v_gene: TRBV7-9; j_gene: TRBJ1-5
CDR3aa: ASSLGFRALQGNTEAF; v_gene: TRBV7-2; j_gene: TRBJ1-1
CDR3aa: ATLPPDSPSSGNTIY; v_gene: TRBV2; j_gene: TRBJ1-3
CDR3aa: ASSLLFGERSTEAF; v_gene: TRBV2; j_gene: TRBJ1-1
CDR3aa: ATSTRTGGFGYT; v_gene: TRBV15; j_gene: TRBJ1-2
CDR3aa: SVEDQNTGELF; v_gene: TRBV29-1; j_gene: TRBJ2-2
CDR3aa: ASSLKASDEKLF; v_gene: TRBV7-6; j_gene: TRBJ1-4
CDR3aa: ASSSPQGVTEAF; v_gene: TRBV7-2; j_gene: TRBJ1-1
CDR3aa: ASSFTVNTIY; v_gene: TRBV11-2; j_gene: TRBJ1-3
CDR3aa: ASSPWGTGYNQPQH; v_gene: TRBV19; j_gene: TRBJ1-5
CDR3aa: ASTQSGQVFTGNTIY; v_gene: TRBV4-1; j_gene: TRBJ1-3
CDR3aa: ASSLDSGTEAF; v_gene: TRBV5-1; j_gene: TRBJ1-1
CDR3aa: ASSAGTGSKQY; v_gene: TRBV18; j_gene: TRBJ2-7
CDR3aa: ASSEALRRDTYNQPQH; v_gene: TRBV6-1; j_gene: TRBJ1-5
CDR3aa: ASSLGGTSGRETYNEQF; v_gene: TRBV5-6; j_gene: TRBJ2-1
CDR3aa: SASSGGAGQPQH; v_gene: TRBV20-1; j_gene: TRBJ1-5
CDR3aa: ASRGWTGDNSPLH; v_gene: TRBV6-5; j_gene: TRBJ1-6
CDR3aa: ASSQDGGAAYNEQF; v_gene: TRBV4-3; j_gene: TRBJ2-1
CDR3aa: ASSPGTDYSPLH; v_gene: TRBV28; j_gene: TRBJ1-6
CDR3aa: ASSLTRPTYNEQF; v_gene: TRBV5-5; j_gene: TRBJ2-1
CDR3aa: ASSSTSGAYNEQF; v_gene: TRBV7-3; j_gene: TRBJ2-1
CDR3aa: ASSESGAGPSYEQY; v_gene: TRBV10-2; j_gene: TRBJ2-7
CDR3aa: ASSLDREAGYT; v_gene: TRBV7-9; j_gene: TRBJ1-2
CDR3aa: ASSPLQGGYNSPLH; v_gene: TRBV6-2/TRBV6-3; j_gene: TRBJ1-6
CDR3aa: ASSSDRGQPQH; v_gene: TRBV7-2; j_gene: TRBJ1-5
CDR3aa: ASSFSGGNTDTQY; v_gene: TRBV7-2; j_gene: TRBJ2-3
CDR3aa: ATSDPVGDTQY; v_gene: TRBV24-1; j_gene: TRBJ2-3
CDR3aa: ASSESGDRTYEQY; v_gene: TRBV10-1; j_gene: TRBJ2-7
CDR3aa: ASSSAGGPGTDTQY; v_gene: TRBV11-3; j_gene: TRBJ2-3